This T cell receptor beta chain was found in a study of blood T cells in healthy people across ages. With a J-beta primer mix and a sample-barcoded 5' primer, a second PCR ran about 7 to 12 cycles. A 12-random-nucleotide template-switch adaptor tagged each cDNA molecule. MiXCR was run by TCRdb on the 5' RACE reads, yielding one entry per CDR3 protein. The data show about 800,000 distinct CDR3 sequences, roughly 25% seen once. This CDR3 is 12 amino acids long. Germline loops: CDR1 LGHNA, CDR2 YSLEER. This clonotype showed up just a few times. The sample also formed part of further work on T cells of mothers and their children.

The rearrangement uses TRBV4-3 and TRBJ2-7; 8 positions match TRBD2. The specimen was blood. The source is a boy between 5 and 17 years old in good health. The CDR3 nucleotides are TGCGGCGACGAGCGGGAGAGCTACGAGCAGTACTTC. This codes for CGDERESYEQYF.